This T cell receptor beta chain was recovered during a study of T cells in Graves' hyperthyroidism and ophthalmopathy. Broader study findings: Most thyroid clonotypes expanded above 0.001 appeared in blood too.

This clonotype was found a few times. Its antigen is not known. Researchers took RNA transcripts and amplified the TCR beta CDR3 regions from them. An initial round of RT-PCR targeting the TCR CDR3 relied on the HTBI primer set. TCRdb analysed the multiplex PCR reads with MiXCR anew, one entry per CDR3 protein. The repertoire holds under 450,000 distinct CDR3 sequences, with approximately 14% as singletons. This CDR3 spans 15 amino acids. With V trimmed by 6 bases and J by 4 bases, 10 bases remained unmatched. Germline assignment: CDR1 DFQATT and CDR2 SNEGSKA (reference sequence). The authors deemed Graves' hyperthyroidism stable absent ophthalmopathy progression within 18 months. Patients between 18 and 65 years old had hyperthyroidism, newly diagnosed and lasting under 2 months. The PBMCs studied were ones that came from 10 ml fresh peripheral blood.

The V call is TRBV20-1, the J call TRBJ2-3, with 10 bases lining up with TRBD2. The sample consisted of blood. This receptor was taken from a woman aged 18 to 35 with Graves' hyperthyroidism. CDR3 protein: CSAEVLAGAPDTQYF. DNA of the CDR3: TGCAGTGCCGAGGTTCTAGCGGGAGCCCCAGATACGCAGTATTTT.